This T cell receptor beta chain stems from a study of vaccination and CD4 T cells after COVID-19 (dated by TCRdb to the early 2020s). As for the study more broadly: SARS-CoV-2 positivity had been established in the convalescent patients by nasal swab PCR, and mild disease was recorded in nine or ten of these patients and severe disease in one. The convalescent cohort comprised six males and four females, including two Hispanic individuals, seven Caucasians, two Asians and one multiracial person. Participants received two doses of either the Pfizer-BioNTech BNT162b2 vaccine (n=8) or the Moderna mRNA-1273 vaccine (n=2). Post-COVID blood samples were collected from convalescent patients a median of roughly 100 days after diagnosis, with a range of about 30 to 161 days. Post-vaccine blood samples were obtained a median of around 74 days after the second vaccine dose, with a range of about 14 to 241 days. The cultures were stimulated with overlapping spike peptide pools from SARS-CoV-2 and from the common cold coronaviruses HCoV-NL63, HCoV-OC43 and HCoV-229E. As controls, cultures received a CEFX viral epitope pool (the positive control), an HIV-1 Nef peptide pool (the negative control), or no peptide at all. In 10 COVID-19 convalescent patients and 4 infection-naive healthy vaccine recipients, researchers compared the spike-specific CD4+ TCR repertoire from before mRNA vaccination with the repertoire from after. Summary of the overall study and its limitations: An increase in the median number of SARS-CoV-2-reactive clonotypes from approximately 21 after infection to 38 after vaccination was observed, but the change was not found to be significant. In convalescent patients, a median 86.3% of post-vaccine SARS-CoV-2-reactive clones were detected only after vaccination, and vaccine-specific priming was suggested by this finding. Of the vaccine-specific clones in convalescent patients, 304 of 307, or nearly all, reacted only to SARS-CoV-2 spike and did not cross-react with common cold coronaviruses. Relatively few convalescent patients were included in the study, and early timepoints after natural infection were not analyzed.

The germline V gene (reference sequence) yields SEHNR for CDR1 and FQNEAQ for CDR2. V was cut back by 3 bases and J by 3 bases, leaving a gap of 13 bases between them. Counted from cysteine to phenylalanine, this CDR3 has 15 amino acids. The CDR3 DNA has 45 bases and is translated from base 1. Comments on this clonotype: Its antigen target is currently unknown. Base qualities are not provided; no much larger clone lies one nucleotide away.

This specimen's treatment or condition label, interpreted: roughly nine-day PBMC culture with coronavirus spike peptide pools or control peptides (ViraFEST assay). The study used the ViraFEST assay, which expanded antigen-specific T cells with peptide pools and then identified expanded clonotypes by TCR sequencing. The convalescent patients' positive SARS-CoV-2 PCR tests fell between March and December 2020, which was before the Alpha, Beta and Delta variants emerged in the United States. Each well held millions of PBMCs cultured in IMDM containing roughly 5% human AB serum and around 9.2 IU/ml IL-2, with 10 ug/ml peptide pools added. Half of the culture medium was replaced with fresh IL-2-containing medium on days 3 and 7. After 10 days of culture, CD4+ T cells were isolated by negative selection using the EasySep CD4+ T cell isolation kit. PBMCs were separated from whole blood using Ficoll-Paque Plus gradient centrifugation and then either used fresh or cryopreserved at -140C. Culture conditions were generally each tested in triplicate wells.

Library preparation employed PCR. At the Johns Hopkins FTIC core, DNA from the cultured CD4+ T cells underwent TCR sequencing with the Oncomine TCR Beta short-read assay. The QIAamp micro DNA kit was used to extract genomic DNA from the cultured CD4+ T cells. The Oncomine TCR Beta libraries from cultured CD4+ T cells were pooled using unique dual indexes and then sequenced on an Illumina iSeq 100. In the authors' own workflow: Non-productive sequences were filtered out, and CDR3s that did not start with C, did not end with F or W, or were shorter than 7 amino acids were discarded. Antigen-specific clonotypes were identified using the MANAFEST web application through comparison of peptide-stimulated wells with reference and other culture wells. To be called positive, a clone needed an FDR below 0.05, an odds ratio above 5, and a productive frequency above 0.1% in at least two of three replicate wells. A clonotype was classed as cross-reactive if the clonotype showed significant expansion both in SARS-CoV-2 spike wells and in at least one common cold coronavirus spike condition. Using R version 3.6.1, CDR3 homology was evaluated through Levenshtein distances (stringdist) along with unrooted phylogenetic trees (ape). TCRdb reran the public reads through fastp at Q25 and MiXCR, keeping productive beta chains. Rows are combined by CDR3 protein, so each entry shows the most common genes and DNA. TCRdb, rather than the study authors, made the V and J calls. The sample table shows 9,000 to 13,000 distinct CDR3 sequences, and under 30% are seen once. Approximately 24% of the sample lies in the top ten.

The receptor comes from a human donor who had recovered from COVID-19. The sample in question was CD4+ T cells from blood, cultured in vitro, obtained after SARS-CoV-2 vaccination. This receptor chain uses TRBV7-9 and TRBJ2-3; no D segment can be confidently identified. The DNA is TGTGCCAGCAGCTTCCGAGCTAGTTTGACAGATACGCAGTATTTT. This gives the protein CASSFRASLTDTQYF.